A single sample is the source of the 22 T cell receptor beta chains below, sequenced in a study of identifying expanded T cells in peripheral blood. Assay used: immunoSEQ multiplex PCR; TCRdb lists only in-frame clones, some missing. The repertoire holds about 100,000 clones, with roughly nine tenths as singletons. The sample comprised blood. These receptors all stem from a person aged 18 to 75 in good health.

The chain uses TRBV6-4 and TRBJ2-3, with D perhaps given as TRBD1 or TRBD2 (5 bases each). The CDR3 is 13 residues long. V lost 6 bases and J 8 bases, leaving 15 bases between the germline ends. Germline V gene sequence: CDR1 MRHNA, CDR2 SNTAGT. The CDR3 DNA reads as TGTGCCAGCAGACAGGAGAGCGAGGGTACGCAGTATTTT. This encodes CASRQESEGTQYF.

With regard to this clone: At one end the junction does not follow the germline gene, possibly because of a read error. The chain is built from TRBV5-4 and TRBJ2-7; D remains ambiguous. Germline lookup yields CDR1 SGHNT and CDR2 YYREEE (reference sequence). The CDR3 contains 13 residues. This chain's CDR3 is CASRLGGRHEQYF. In DNA, the CDR3 is TGTGCCAGCAGGTTGGGCGGCAGGCACGAGCAGTACTTC.

The chain uses TRBV4-2 and TRBJ2-3, with D possibly TRBD1 on 6 matching bases. The germline V gene has CDR1 LGHNA and CDR2 YNFKEQ. V shed 3 bases and J shed 5 bases, with 21 bases lying between them. The CDR3 has 17 residues. Here the CDR3 reads CASSHGYYRDTGDTQYF. DNA of the CDR3: TGTGCCAGCAGCCACGGCTATTACCGGGACACAGGAGATACGCAGTATTTT.

This sequence joins TRBV27 and TRBJ1-2; TRBD1 might be the D (5 bases). Germline CDR1 MNHEY, CDR2 SMNVEV (reference sequence). V lost 4 bases to trimming and J lost 7 bases, with 16 bases between them. The CDR3 is 14 residues long. In DNA, the CDR3 is TGTGCCAGCAGTTCCTCCGGGACCTGGGGTGGCTACACCTTC. Translation gives CASSSSGTWGGYTF.

V is TRBV19 and J is TRBJ1-1; D gene ambiguous. V was trimmed by 9 bases and J by 0 bases, leaving 35 bases between them. CDR1 is LNHDA and CDR2 is SQIVND in the germline V gene (reference sequence). CDR3 length equals 21 residues. This CDR3 reads CARIDRSTAAQPSPMNTEAFF. The CDR3 nucleotides are TGTGCCAGAATAGACCGAAGTACGGCAGCACAGCCTAGTCCAATGAACACTGAAGCTTTCTTT.

CDR3 loop: CASSLGDSGFYEQYF. The CDR3 region has the DNA TGTGCCAGCAGCTTAGGGGACTCAGGGTTCTACGAGCAGTACTTC. This sequence joins TRBV11-2 and TRBJ2-7, with D tentatively TRBD2 (6 bases). This CDR3 is built from 15 residues. V was pared by 1 base and J by 3 bases, with 13 bases between. Germline CDR1 and CDR2: SGHAT and FQNNGV.

J is TRBJ2-7 and V is TRBV13, with D possibly matching TRBD1 (6 bases). V was pared by 2 bases and J by 11 bases, with 10 bases between. The CDR3 runs to 11 residues. CDR1 PRHDT and CDR2 FYEKMQ come from the germline V gene (reference sequence). As DNA, the CDR3 is TGTGCCAGCAGCTTACAGGGGAAGGAGTACTTC. This gives the protein CASSLQGKEYF.

The chain recombines TRBV2 with TRBJ2-5; possibly TRBD2 for D (6 bases). This CDR3 has 12 amino acids. Germline CDR1 SNHLY, CDR2 FYNNEI. V was trimmed by 10 bases and J by 7 bases, leaving 16 bases between them. The CDR3 nucleotides read TGTGCCACCAGGTCAAGGAGGGGGACCCAGTACTTC. Its protein is CATRSRRGTQYF.

V gene TRBV13 combines with J gene TRBJ1-6, with unresolved D. Germline loops: CDR1 PRHDT, CDR2 FYEKMQ (reference sequence). The CDR3 is 16 residues long. The germline V and J ends were trimmed by 0 bases and 0 bases, with 6 bases remaining between them. CDR3 amino acids: CASSLGPSSYNSPLHF. DNA of the CDR3: TGTGCCAGCAGCTTAGGGCCGAGCTCCTATAATTCACCCCTCCACTTT.

This chain links TRBV15 with TRBJ1-6; the D is unclear. The CDR3 is made up of 15 amino acids. The germline V and J ends were trimmed by 2 bases and 16 bases, with 21 bases remaining between them. CDR1 is LNHNV, CDR2 YYDKDF, per germline (reference sequence). In DNA, the CDR3 is TGTGCCACCAGCAGACCTGGAAGAACTGAATCGCCACTCCACTTT. Translation: CATSRPGRTESPLHF. Drawing the rest from reference TRBV15 and TRBJ1-6, the complete variable domain is DAMVIQNPRYQVTQFGKPVTLSCSQTLNHNVMYWYQQKSSQAPKLLFHYYDKDFNNEADTPDNFQSRRPNTSFCFLDIRSPGLGDTAMYLCATSRPGRTESPLHFGNGTRLTVT.

This sequence joins TRBV4-2 and TRBJ2-7; weak D call: TRBD1 (5 bases). The germline V gene has CDR1 LGHNA and CDR2 YNFKEQ. V lost 1 base and J lost 1, with 8 bases in between. CDR3 length: 14 amino acids. The CDR3 is CASSQGDSSYEQYF. The DNA of the CDR3 is TGTGCCAGCAGCCAAGGTGACAGTTCCTACGAGCAGTACTTC.

The chain uses TRBV19 and TRBJ2-5; 11 bases match TRBD1. CDR1 is LNHDA, CDR2 SQIVND, per germline (reference sequence). Trimming took 4 bases from V and 1 from J; bases not matched to a gene: 5. The CDR3 covers 16 residues. In nucleotides, the CDR3 is TGTGCCAGTAGTAGGACAGGGGGCTTTGTCCAAGAGACCCAGTACTTC. It is translated as CASSRTGGFVQETQYF. Full variable domain (remainder filled in from reference TRBV19 and TRBJ2-5): DGGITQSPKYLFRKEGQNVTLSCEQNLNHDAMYWYRQDPGQGLRLIYYSQIVNDFQKGDIAEGYSVSREKKESFPLTVTSAQKNPTAFYLCASSRTGGFVQETQYFGPGTRLLVL.

The rearrangement uses TRBV27 and TRBJ1-3; the D is unclear. Looked up from germline, CDR1 is MNHEY and CDR2 is SMNVEV (reference sequence). Trimming cost V 6 bases and J 2 bases, with 8 bases left between them. There are 13 residues in the CDR3. DNA for the CDR3: TGTGCCAGCAGGGGATCAGCTGGAAACACCATATATTTT. This translates into CASRGSAGNTIYF.

The V gene is TRBV7-2, the J gene TRBJ1-1; D is uncertain. Germline-derived CDR1 and CDR2 are SGHTA and FQGNSA. This CDR3 is 14 amino acids long. V shed 3 bases and J shed 7 bases, with 15 bases lying between them. The CDR3 DNA follows: TGTGCCAGCAGCTTGGGAGGGAGTATTGGTGAAGCTTTCTTT. Its translation: CASSLGGSIGEAFF.

The V call is TRBV6-5, the J call TRBJ1-3; weak D call: TRBD1 (6 bases). This CDR3 comprises 15 residues. Germline lookup yields CDR1 MNHEY and CDR2 SVGAGI. V lost 0 bases and J lost 1, with 7 bases in between. The CDR3 loop reads CASSYSGTSGNTIYF. The CDR3 DNA sequence: TGTGCCAGCAGTTACTCCGGGACATCTGGAAACACCATATATTTT.

This CDR3 reads CATSRDAGVPGELFF. The CDR3 nucleotides are TGTGCCACCAGCAGAGATGCGGGTGTCCCCGGGGAGCTGTTTTTT. V and J are TRBV15 and TRBJ2-2, with TRBD2 as a possible D gene (5 bases). Per the germline V gene, CDR1 is LNHNV and CDR2 is YYDKDF (reference sequence). The CDR3 length is 15 residues. Trimming took off 0 bases at V and 6 bases at J, with 11 bases between the two ends.

J is TRBJ1-3 and V is TRBV15, with D perhaps matching TRBD1 (6 bases). Germline CDR1 and CDR2: LNHNV and YYDKDF (reference sequence). CDR3 length: 15 amino acids. The V gene lost 5 bases and the J gene lost 7 bases, with 18 bases spanning the gap. CDR3 residues: CATSRAGTPRNTIYF. As DNA, the CDR3 is TGTGCCACCAGCCGCGCCGGGACACCAAGGAACACCATATATTTT.

To note about this clone: The sample contains more than one DNA sequence encoding this CDR3. The gene calls are TRBV5-1 and TRBJ2-3, with D unclear. Germline CDR1 and CDR2: SGHRS and YFSETQ. CDR3 length: 13 residues. Trimming shortened V by 0 bases and J by 3 bases, and 5 bases separated the two germline ends. The CDR3 spells CASSLGGTDTQYF. The CDR3 DNA reads TGCGCCAGCAGCTTGGGGGGAACAGATACGCAGTATTTT.

Only a few counts were recorded for this clone. The V call is TRBV4-3, the J call TRBJ1-5; unclear D gene. The germline V and J ends were trimmed by 0 bases and 2 bases, with 5 bases remaining between them. Germline CDR1 is LGHNA and CDR2 is YSLEER. The CDR3 spans 14 residues. CDR3 in DNA: TGCGCCAGCAGCCAAGATCGGGGCAATCAGCCCCAGCATTTT. Amino acid sequence: CASSQDRGNQPQHF.

This chain joins TRBV11-2 and TRBJ1-6; D not resolved. Germline assignment: CDR1 SGHAT and CDR2 FQNNGV. The CDR3 is made up of 13 amino acids. Trimming removed 6 bases from V and 7 bases from J, with 10 bases in between. CDR3 in amino acids: CASRLTVNSPLHF. The CDR3 nucleotides are TGTGCCAGCAGGTTAACGGTCAATTCACCCCTCCACTTT.

The chain recombines TRBV28 with TRBJ1-6; D perhaps matches TRBD1 (5 bases). Trimming took 3 bases from V and 7 from J, leaving 13 bases between them. CDR3 length: 15 residues. CDR1 and CDR2 (germline): MDHEN, SYDVKM. The CDR3 loop reads CASSFGQRGNSPLHF. Written as DNA, the CDR3 is TGTGCCAGCAGTTTTGGGCAGCGGGGGAATTCACCCCTCCACTTT.

This sequence joins TRBV4-3 and TRBJ2-7; D is possibly TRBD1 (5 bases). CDR3 size: 13 residues. V lost 1 base and J 3 bases, leaving 7 bases between the germline ends. CDR1 is LGHNA and CDR2 is YSLEER in the germline V gene. The CDR3 DNA reads as TGCGCCAGCAGCCAAGTTCAGGGCTACGAGCAGTACTTC. It codes for CASSQVQGYEQYF.